One sample yielded the 20 T cell receptor beta chains listed below, sequenced in a study of T cell changes during pregnancy in multiple sclerosis. Profiling relied on immunoSEQ multiplex PCR, and the TCRdb table lists in-frame clones only, not all of them. The data show about 100,000 clones, approximately 92% seen once. The source was peripheral blood, collected after pregnancy. The receptors here all came from a female donor with multiple sclerosis, enrolled in a pregnancy study.

The chain is built from TRBV20-1 and TRBJ2-7, with a possible D match to TRBD2 (5 bases). The ends were cut back, 4 bases at V and 4 bases at J, with 8 bases in the middle. CDR1 and CDR2 (germline): DFQATT, SNEGSKA (reference sequence). The CDR3 is 11 residues long. In nucleotides, the CDR3 is TGCAGTGCTACGGGATTATACGAGCAGTACTTC. This codes for CSATGLYEQYF.

This chain uses TRBV4-1 with TRBJ1-1; D gene unclear. In germline, CDR1 is MGHRA, CDR2 YSYEKL. Trimming took 1 base from V and 1 from J, leaving 10 bases between them. The CDR3 loop spans 15 amino acids. CDR3 nucleotide sequence: TGCGCCAGCAGCCAAGGTAGAGGGAAGAACACTGAAGCTTTCTTT. This sequence encodes CASSQGRGKNTEAFF.

CDR3 residues: CASSLGQRHNEQFF. Here the CDR3 DNA reads TGTGCCAGCAGCTTGGGGCAGAGGCACAATGAGCAGTTCTTC. V gene TRBV7-3 combines with J gene TRBJ2-1; D is perhaps TRBD1 (5 bases). Germline V gene data show CDR1 as SGHTA and CDR2 as FQGTGA. Trimming left V 3 bases short and J 5 bases short, with 11 bases between. The length of the CDR3 is 14 residues.

This chain joins TRBV2 and TRBJ2-7; 15 bases line up with TRBD2. Germline loops: CDR1 SNHLY, CDR2 FYNNEI. The V segment lost 5 bases and the J segment 4 bases; nucleotides outside the gene matches: 3. This CDR3 contains 15 residues. This CDR3 reads CASSPGTSGRYEQYF. The CDR3 DNA reads TGTGCCAGCAGTCCCGGGACTAGCGGGAGGTACGAGCAGTACTTC.

This clone has just one count. The sample has other DNA sequences that encode this CDR3 too. The chain is built from TRBV5-1 and TRBJ1-1, with 8 positions matching TRBD1. The CDR3 runs to 14 residues. Trimming removed 4 bases from V and 5 bases from J; junction bases left unmatched: 7. Germline CDR1 reads SGHRS; CDR2 reads YFSETQ. CDR3 bases: TGCGCCAGCAGCCCTGGACAGGGCCGGACTGAAGCTTTCTTT. This codes for CASSPGQGRTEAFF.

The chain joins TRBV9 to TRBJ1-4, with TRBD1 matching 10 bases. Germline V CDR1 and CDR2: SGDLS, YYNGEE. The V gene end was trimmed by 3 bases and the J gene end by 3 bases; junction bases not matched to a gene: 5. This CDR3 region has 16 residues. CDR3 sequence (DNA): TGTGCCAGCAGCGCTAGACAGGGGGCGGCTAATGAAAAACTGTTTTTT. It is translated as CASSARQGAANEKLFF.

The J gene is TRBJ2-4, the V gene TRBV27; TRBD2 is a possible D gene (6 bases). Trimming removed 5 bases at V and 1 base at J, with 15 bases between. The germline V gene encodes CDR1 MNHEY and CDR2 SMNVEV (reference sequence). This CDR3 has 16 amino acids. CDR3 DNA: TGTGCCAGCAGTCCCGCCGGGGGTCTGGCCAAAAACATTCAGTACTTC. It specifies CASSPAGGLAKNIQYF.

This clone was found once. The V and J genes are TRBV4-3 and TRBJ1-6, with unresolved D. Germline V gives CDR1 LGHNA, CDR2 YSLEER. There are 14 residues in the CDR3. V was pared by 1 base and J by 6 bases, with 7 bases between. In DNA form, the CDR3 reads TGCGCCAGCAGCCAAGTCCAGGCTAATTCACCCCTCCACTTT. Translating gives CASSQVQANSPLHF.

This clone came up many times. The V gene is TRBV7-9, the J gene TRBJ2-7; 7 bases are a match to TRBD2. Germline trimming cut 2 bases from V and 6 bases from J; bases unmatched to any gene: 1. Looked up from germline, CDR1 is SEHNR and CDR2 is FQNEAQ (reference sequence). This CDR3 comprises 12 residues. This CDR3 is CASSLWEGEQYF. DNA for the CDR3: TGTGCCAGCAGCTTATGGGAGGGCGAGCAGTACTTC.

The rearrangement links TRBV19 to TRBJ2-1; TRBD2 agrees at 9 bases. Germline CDR1 is LNHDA and CDR2 is SQIVND (reference sequence). V dropped 3 bases and J dropped 8; count of bases not matched to a gene: 8. The CDR3 is 15 amino acids. The CDR3 reads CASSIRLAGFDEQFF. For the CDR3, the DNA is TGTGCCAGTAGTATTCGGCTAGCGGGGTTCGATGAGCAGTTCTTC.

The rearrangement uses TRBV7-8 and TRBJ1-3; the D is unclear. CDR3 length: 17 amino acids. Germline V CDR1 and CDR2: SGHVS, FQNEAQ. Trimming shortened V by 3 bases and J by 4 bases, and 19 bases separated the two germline ends. As DNA, the CDR3 is TGTGCCAGCAGCTTCGTTCCCGAGGGAGGCGAGGGAAACACCATATATTTT. Its protein product is CASSFVPEGGEGNTIYF.

This chain joins TRBV6-5 and TRBJ1-2; the D gene is possibly TRBD1 (5 bases). Per germline, CDR1 MNHEY and CDR2 SVGAGI. CDR3 length: 14 residues. V gave up 8 bases and J gave up 3 bases, with 16 bases separating them. CDR3 sequence (DNA): TGTGCCAGCCAGTCTATAGGGGTTGACTATGGCTACACCTTC. Translating it yields CASQSIGVDYGYTF.

This rearrangement joins TRBV7-9 to TRBJ2-7; the D is unclear. The V end was cut by 5 bases, the J end by 5 bases, with 22 bases between. Germline V gene sequence: CDR1 SEHNR, CDR2 FQNEAQ (reference sequence). The CDR3 length is 16 residues. CDR3 region: CASSKPTVAVLHEQYF. The CDR3 bases are TGTGCCAGCAGCAAACCGACCGTGGCGGTTCTCCACGAGCAGTACTTC.

V gene TRBV5-6 combines with J gene TRBJ2-2, with 8 bases aligning to TRBD1. Germline trimming cut 4 bases from V and 1 base from J; bases unmatched to any gene: 12. The CDR3 has 18 residues. Germline CDR1 reads SGHDT; CDR2 reads YYEEEE. CDR3: CASSGKRTGLRNTGELFF. CDR3 DNA sequence: TGTGCCAGCAGCGGAAAACGGACAGGGCTCCGGAACACCGGGGAGCTGTTTTTT.

CDR3 sequence: CASSKSSRDRVRPGELFF. The DNA for the CDR3 is TGTGCCAGCAGCAAGTCCTCCCGGGACAGGGTTCGACCGGGGGAGCTGTTTTTT. The V call is TRBV21-1, the J call TRBJ2-2; TRBD1 reflects the table's D call only, with no check against the DNA. TRBV21-1 is deemed a pseudogene. The CDR3 is 18 amino acids.

The gene calls are TRBV6-1 and TRBJ2-1; tentatively, D is TRBD1 (5 bases). The CDR3 totals 16 residues. CDR1 and CDR2 from the germline V gene are MNHNS and SASEGT. Trimming took off 3 bases at V and 8 bases at J, with 20 bases between the two ends. DNA for the CDR3: TGTGCCAGCAGTGACAGGGTCGGATCCTCAATAGATGAGCAGTTCTTC. Protein: CASSDRVGSSIDEQFF.

The sample holds many counts of this clone. The chain uses TRBV6-1 and TRBJ2-1; 9 bases align to TRBD2. Germline CDR1 MNHNS, CDR2 SASEGT. With 6 bases clipped from V and 4 bases from J, the junction kept 7 bases outside the gene matches. The CDR3 is 15 amino acids. CDR3: CASRRLAEIYNEQFF. The DNA for the CDR3 is TGTGCCAGCAGGAGACTAGCGGAGATATACAATGAGCAGTTCTTC.

This rearrangement joins TRBV7-3 to TRBJ1-6, with a weak D call TRBD1 (6 bases). Germline CDR1 SGHTA, CDR2 FQGTGA. This CDR3 is 15 amino acids long. Deletions cut 1 base from V and 5 bases from J, with 9 bases between. CDR3 sequence: CASSLRGRDNSPLHF. Written as DNA, the CDR3 is TGTGCCAGCAGCTTAAGGGGGCGAGATAATTCACCCCTCCACTTT.

This chain uses TRBV6-5 with TRBJ2-7; TRBD1 matches 10 bases. The length of the CDR3 is 13 residues. From germline, CDR1 is MNHEY and CDR2 SVGAGI. Unmatched junction bases numbered 4, after V lost 6 bases and J lost 5 bases. CDR3 in amino acids: CASSLDRGNEQYF. The CDR3, as DNA: TGTGCCAGCAGCCTGGACAGGGGGAACGAGCAGTACTTC.

The V gene is TRBV6-1, the J gene TRBJ1-5; 9 bases fit TRBD1. Germline lookup yields CDR1 MNHNS and CDR2 SASEGT. The CDR3 spans 14 residues. Trimming removed 3 bases from V and 7 bases from J; junction bases left unmatched: 4. CDR3: CASSEGTGYQPQHF. The CDR3 DNA is TGTGCCAGCAGTGAGGGGACAGGGTACCAGCCCCAGCATTTT.